This is a list of T cell receptor beta chains from one sample in a study of technical replicates of blood from a few donors. Repertoires were generated with immunoSEQ multiplex PCR, while TCRdb's copy carries only in-frame clones and drops some. The table lists tens of thousands of clones, about 86% of them singletons, with roughly 4.8% in the top ten. Sequences were obtained from PBMCs. These receptors all come from a human donor in good health. Some clones in this sample may be carry-over from other donors' samples. CDR3s include the opening cysteine and the closing phenylalanine or tryptophan. The D gene is left open where the match is weak. Only part of the rows carry a size: once, few, many, or a class if the clone is expanded.

clone_size: few
j_call: TRBJ2-2
d_call: .
v_call: TRBV15
cdr3_nt: TGTGCCACCAGTCAGCCTCGACTAACCGGGGAGCTGTTTTTT
cdr3_aa: CATSQPRLTGELFF

clone_size: .
j_call: TRBJ1-1
d_call: .
v_call: TRBV18
cdr3_nt: TGTGCCAGCTCATTAGGACAGAACACTGAAGCTTTCTTT
cdr3_aa: CASSLGQNTEAFF

clone_size: few
j_call: TRBJ2-5
d_call: .
v_call: TRBV12-5
cdr3_nt: TGTGCTAGTGGTCCGGGGGATGGGGAGACCCAGTACTTC
cdr3_aa: CASGPGDGETQYF

clone_size: few
j_call: TRBJ2-7
d_call: TRBD2
v_call: TRBV30
cdr3_nt: TGTGCCTGGGCCCCGGGACTACTACCCCACGAGCAGTACTTC
cdr3_aa: CAWAPGLLPHEQYF

clone_size: few
j_call: TRBJ1-6
d_call: TRBD1
v_call: TRBV7-9
cdr3_nt: TGTGCCAGCAGCCTCCGACAGGGGTTAAATTCACCCCTCCACTTT
cdr3_aa: CASSLRQGLNSPLHF

clone_size: .
j_call: TRBJ2-1
d_call: .
v_call: TRBV7-6
cdr3_nt: TGTGCCAGCAGCTTAATTCCTCCTCCGGTGTCCCATGAGCAGTTCTTC
cdr3_aa: CASSLIPPPVSHEQFF

clone_size: .
j_call: TRBJ2-5
d_call: TRBD2
v_call: TRBV7-6
cdr3_nt: TGTGCCAGCAGCTTAGGATCTAGCGGACAAGAGACCCAGTACTTC
cdr3_aa: CASSLGSSGQETQYF

clone_size: .
j_call: TRBJ2-7
d_call: .
v_call: TRBV14
cdr3_nt: TGTGCCAGCAGCCAAGATTCCCTAGCGATGTACGAGCAGTACTTC
cdr3_aa: CASSQDSLAMYEQYF

clone_size: once
j_call: TRBJ1-2
d_call: TRBD1
v_call: TRBV29-1
cdr3_nt: TGCAGCGTTGAAGTAGCCGGACAGGGGTTCAATGGCTACACCTTC
cdr3_aa: CSVEVAGQGFNGYTF

clone_size: once
j_call: TRBJ2-7
d_call: TRBD2
v_call: TRBV30
cdr3_nt: TGTGCCTGGGCCAAGAAGGGCGGGAGCGGGAGCAACGAGCAGTACTTC
cdr3_aa: CAWAKKGGSGSNEQYF

clone_size: .
j_call: TRBJ2-1
d_call: .
v_call: TRBV6-5
cdr3_nt: TGTGCCAGCAGTTACAGCACAGGGAAAGGCTACAATGAGCAGTTCTTC
cdr3_aa: CASSYSTGKGYNEQFF

clone_size: .
j_call: TRBJ2-6
d_call: .
v_call: TRBV7-9
cdr3_nt: TGTGCCAGCAGCACTCGGGGGGCCAACGTCCTGACTTTC
cdr3_aa: CASSTRGANVLTF

clone_size: .
j_call: TRBJ2-3
d_call: .
v_call: TRBV25-1
cdr3_nt: TGTGCCAGCAGTCAGCCCGGCAGGGGGGTCACAGATACGCAGTATTTT
cdr3_aa: CASSQPGRGVTDTQYF

clone_size: .
j_call: TRBJ2-1
d_call: TRBD1
v_call: TRBV27
cdr3_nt: TGTGCCAGCAGTTTAATAAGGGACAGGGTGGGGTACAATGAGCAGTTCTTC
cdr3_aa: CASSLIRDRVGYNEQFF

clone_size: .
j_call: TRBJ2-1
d_call: .
v_call: TRBV4-3
cdr3_nt: TGCGCCAGCAGCCAAGATAGAACAGCACTTTACAATGAGCAGTTCTTC
cdr3_aa: CASSQDRTALYNEQFF

clone_size: .
j_call: TRBJ2-7
d_call: .
v_call: TRBV6-5
cdr3_nt: TGTGCCAGCAGTTACATGGAGGGAAGTGGCTACGAGCAGTACTTC
cdr3_aa: CASSYMEGSGYEQYF

clone_size: few
j_call: TRBJ1-5
d_call: .
v_call: TRBV19
cdr3_nt: TGTGCCAGTACCCTGTCGGGAGGGGGGAATCAGCCCCAGCATTTT
cdr3_aa: CASTLSGGGNQPQHF

clone_size: .
j_call: TRBJ2-5
d_call: TRBD2
v_call: TRBV5-4
cdr3_nt: TGTGCCAGCAGCTTGGTCCCAGCGGGAGAGGAGACCCAGTACTTC
cdr3_aa: CASSLVPAGEETQYF

clone_size: .
j_call: TRBJ1-3
d_call: .
v_call: TRBV7-7
cdr3_nt: TGTGCCAGCAGCTTAGACAGGGACTCTGGAAACACCATATATTTT
cdr3_aa: CASSLDRDSGNTIYF

clone_size: .
j_call: TRBJ2-7
d_call: TRBD2
v_call: TRBV11-2
cdr3_nt: TGTGCCAGCAGCTGGGGGGGGTCCTACGAGCAGTACTTC
cdr3_aa: CASSWGGSYEQYF

clone_size: .
j_call: TRBJ1-4
d_call: .
v_call: TRBV7-3
cdr3_nt: TGTGCCAGCAGCTTAACGGGAGGGGATAATGAAAAACTGTTTTTT
cdr3_aa: CASSLTGGDNEKLFF

clone_size: .
j_call: TRBJ2-1
d_call: .
v_call: TRBV5-1
cdr3_nt: TGCGCCAGCAGCTTAACAGGGAACTCCTACAATGAGCAGTTCTTC
cdr3_aa: CASSLTGNSYNEQFF

clone_size: .
j_call: TRBJ2-7
d_call: TRBD2
v_call: TRBV5-1
cdr3_nt: TGCGCCAGCAGCTTAGGGAGGACTAGCGGCTACGAGCAGTACTTC
cdr3_aa: CASSLGRTSGYEQYF

clone_size: once
j_call: TRBJ1-2
d_call: .
v_call: TRBV28
cdr3_nt: TGTGCCAGCAGTCCTACAGGGACCTATGGCTACACCTTC
cdr3_aa: CASSPTGTYGYTF

clone_size: .
j_call: TRBJ2-7
d_call: .
v_call: TRBV2
cdr3_nt: TGTGCCAGCACCCCCTCCCCCACGGGAGAGCAGTACTTC
cdr3_aa: CASTPSPTGEQYF

clone_size: .
j_call: TRBJ2-7
d_call: TRBD1
v_call: TRBV18
cdr3_nt: TGTGCCAGCTCACGGGACAGGGGTAGCTCCTACGAGCAGTACTTC
cdr3_aa: CASSRDRGSSYEQYF

clone_size: few
j_call: TRBJ2-5
d_call: TRBD2
v_call: TRBV28
cdr3_nt: TGTGCCAGCAGTTTTACCCCGAGCGGGGGGGCCGGGGAGACCCAGTACTTC
cdr3_aa: CASSFTPSGGAGETQYF

clone_size: .
j_call: TRBJ1-5
d_call: .
v_call: TRBV6-4
cdr3_nt: TGTGCCAGCAGTGAGGGACACCCCGGGCCCCAGCATTTT
cdr3_aa: CASSEGHPGPQHF

clone_size: .
j_call: TRBJ1-4
d_call: TRBD1
v_call: TRBV4-1
cdr3_nt: TGCGCCAGCAGCCAGGGGACAGGGTATGAAAAACTGTTTTTT
cdr3_aa: CASSQGTGYEKLFF

clone_size: .
j_call: TRBJ2-1
d_call: .
v_call: TRBV7-2
cdr3_nt: TGTGCCAGCAGCTTCCTCCAGGGGGGTTACAATGAGCAGTTCTTC
cdr3_aa: CASSFLQGGYNEQFF

clone_size: .
j_call: TRBJ1-1
d_call: TRBD1
v_call: TRBV4-1
cdr3_nt: TGCGCCAGCAGCCAGGGACAGGGATTCAAAACTGAAGCTTTCTTT
cdr3_aa: CASSQGQGFKTEAFF

clone_size: .
j_call: TRBJ1-2
d_call: .
v_call: TRBV5-1
cdr3_nt: TGCGCCAGCAGCTTGGGTAGTGGGGAGTATGGCTACACCTTC
cdr3_aa: CASSLGSGEYGYTF

clone_size: .
j_call: TRBJ2-3
d_call: .
v_call: TRBV10-3
cdr3_nt: TGTGCCATCAGTGAGCTAGAGGGTACGCAGTATTTT
cdr3_aa: CAISELEGTQYF

clone_size: .
j_call: TRBJ2-7
d_call: .
v_call: TRBV29-1
cdr3_nt: TGCAGCGTTGAAATCTCCGGGAACGAGCAGTACTTC
cdr3_aa: CSVEISGNEQYF

clone_size: few
j_call: TRBJ1-2
d_call: TRBD1
v_call: TRBV5-1
cdr3_nt: TGCGCCAGCAGCTCCGTTCTGACAGGGGGCTCACACGGGGGCTACACCTTC
cdr3_aa: CASSSVLTGGSHGGYTF

clone_size: .
j_call: TRBJ2-7
d_call: TRBD2
v_call: TRBV4-3
cdr3_nt: TGCGCCAGCAGCCACGCTACTAGCGGGAGGGATAGCTCCTACGAGCAGTACTTC
cdr3_aa: CASSHATSGRDSSYEQYF

clone_size: .
j_call: TRBJ2-7
d_call: .
v_call: TRBV4-2
cdr3_nt: TGTGCCAGCAGCCAAAGCGGTACCTACGAGCAGTACTTC
cdr3_aa: CASSQSGTYEQYF

clone_size: medium-sized
j_call: TRBJ2-7
d_call: TRBD2
v_call: TRBV9
cdr3_nt: TGTGCCAGCAGCGTTAGCGGGGGGGGCTACGAGCAGTACTTC
cdr3_aa: CASSVSGGGYEQYF

clone_size: .
j_call: TRBJ1-2
d_call: TRBD1
v_call: TRBV4-3
cdr3_nt: TGCGCCAGCAGCACTAACTCACAGGGGGCGCATTATGGCTACACCTTC
cdr3_aa: CASSTNSQGAHYGYTF

clone_size: .
j_call: TRBJ1-1
d_call: .
v_call: TRBV6-5
cdr3_nt: TGTGCCAGCAGTTACACAAACCCGGGGAACACTGAAGCTTTCTTT
cdr3_aa: CASSYTNPGNTEAFF

clone_size: .
j_call: TRBJ1-1
d_call: .
v_call: TRBV7-9
cdr3_nt: TGTGCCAGCAGCTTAGGCCGGGGACAAAAAAACACTGAAGCTTTCTTT
cdr3_aa: CASSLGRGQKNTEAFF

clone_size: .
j_call: TRBJ1-1
d_call: .
v_call: TRBV6-5
cdr3_nt: TGTGCCAGCAGAAGCTCAAGGAACACTGAAGCTTTCTTT
cdr3_aa: CASRSSRNTEAFF

clone_size: .
j_call: TRBJ2-4
d_call: .
v_call: TRBV10-3
cdr3_nt: TGTGCCATCAGTGAGTCGACCGGGGTGCCCAAAAACATTCAGTACTTC
cdr3_aa: CAISESTGVPKNIQYF

clone_size: .
j_call: TRBJ1-3
d_call: TRBD1
v_call: TRBV5-1
cdr3_nt: TGCGCCAGCAGCTGGGGACAGGGGTCGTCTACTGGAAACACCATATATTTT
cdr3_aa: CASSWGQGSSTGNTIYF

clone_size: .
j_call: TRBJ1-1
d_call: .
v_call: TRBV18
cdr3_nt: TGTGCCAGCTCATCGGACAGTGGCACTGAAGCTTTCTTT
cdr3_aa: CASSSDSGTEAFF

clone_size: .
j_call: TRBJ1-1
d_call: TRBD1
v_call: TRBV7-9
cdr3_nt: TGTGCCAGCAGCTTAACAGGGGAGAACACTGAAGCTTTCTTT
cdr3_aa: CASSLTGENTEAFF

clone_size: .
j_call: TRBJ1-1
d_call: TRBD1
v_call: TRBV28
cdr3_nt: TGTGCCAGCAGCGGACAGGGCCTTAGTATGAACACTGAAGCTTTCTTT
cdr3_aa: CASSGQGLSMNTEAFF

clone_size: .
j_call: TRBJ1-3
d_call: .
v_call: TRBV6-5
cdr3_nt: TGTGCCAGCAGTTACGGCAGAGGAAACACCATATATTTT
cdr3_aa: CASSYGRGNTIYF

clone_size: .
j_call: TRBJ1-1
d_call: .
v_call: TRBV19
cdr3_nt: TGTGCCAGTAGTATACTAATGAACACTGAAGCTTTCTTT
cdr3_aa: CASSILMNTEAFF

clone_size: .
j_call: TRBJ1-4
d_call: .
v_call: TRBV7-2
cdr3_nt: TGTGCCAGCAGCTTAGGCCGGGCCCTCGGGGCTAATGAAAAACTGTTTTTT
cdr3_aa: CASSLGRALGANEKLFF

clone_size: .
j_call: TRBJ1-3
d_call: .
v_call: TRBV9
cdr3_nt: TGTGCCAGCAGCGCAAGAGACGGGCCGGGGATACCCATATATTTT
cdr3_aa: CASSARDGPGIPIYF

clone_size: .
j_call: TRBJ2-1
d_call: .
v_call: TRBV11-2
cdr3_nt: TGTGCCAGCAGCTTAGACCAAGAGCAGTTCTTC
cdr3_aa: CASSLDQEQFF

clone_size: few
j_call: TRBJ2-7
d_call: TRBD1
v_call: TRBV18
cdr3_nt: TGTGCCAGCTCTCCCGGACAGGGTTCAGGGGACCAGTACTTC
cdr3_aa: CASSPGQGSGDQYF